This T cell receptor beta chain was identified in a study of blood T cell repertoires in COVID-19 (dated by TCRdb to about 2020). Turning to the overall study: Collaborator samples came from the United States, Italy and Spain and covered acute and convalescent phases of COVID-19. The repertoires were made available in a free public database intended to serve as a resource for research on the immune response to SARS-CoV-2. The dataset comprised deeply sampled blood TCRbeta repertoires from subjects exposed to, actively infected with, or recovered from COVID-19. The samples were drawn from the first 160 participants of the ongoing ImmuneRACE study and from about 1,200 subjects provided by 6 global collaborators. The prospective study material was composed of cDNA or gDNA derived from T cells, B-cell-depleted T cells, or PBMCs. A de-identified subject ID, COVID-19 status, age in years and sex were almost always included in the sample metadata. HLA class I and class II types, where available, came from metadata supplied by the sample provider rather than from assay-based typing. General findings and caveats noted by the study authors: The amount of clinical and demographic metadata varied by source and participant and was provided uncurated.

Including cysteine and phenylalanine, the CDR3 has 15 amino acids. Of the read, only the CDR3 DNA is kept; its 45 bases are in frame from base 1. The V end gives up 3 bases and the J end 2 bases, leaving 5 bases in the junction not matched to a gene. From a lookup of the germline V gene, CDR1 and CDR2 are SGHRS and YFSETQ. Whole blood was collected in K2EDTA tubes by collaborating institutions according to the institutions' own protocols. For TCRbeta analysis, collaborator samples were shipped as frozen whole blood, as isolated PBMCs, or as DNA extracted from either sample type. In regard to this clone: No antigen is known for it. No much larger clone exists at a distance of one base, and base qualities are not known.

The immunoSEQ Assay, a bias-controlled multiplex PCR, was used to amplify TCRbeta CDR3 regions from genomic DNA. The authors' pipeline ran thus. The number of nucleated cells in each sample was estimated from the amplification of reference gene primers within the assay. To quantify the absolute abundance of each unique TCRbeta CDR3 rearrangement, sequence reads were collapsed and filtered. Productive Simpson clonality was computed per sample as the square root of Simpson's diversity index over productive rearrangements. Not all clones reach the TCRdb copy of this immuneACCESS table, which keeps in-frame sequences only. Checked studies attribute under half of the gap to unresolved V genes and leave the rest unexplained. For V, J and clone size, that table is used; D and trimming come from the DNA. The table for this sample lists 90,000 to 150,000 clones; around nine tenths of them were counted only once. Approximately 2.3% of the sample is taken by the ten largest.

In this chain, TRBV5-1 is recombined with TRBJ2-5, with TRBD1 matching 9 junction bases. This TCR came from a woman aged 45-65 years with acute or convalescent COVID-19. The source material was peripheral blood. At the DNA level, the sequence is TGCGCCAGCAGCTCGGCGGGACAGGGTCAAGAGACCCAGTACTTC. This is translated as CASSSAGQGQETQYF. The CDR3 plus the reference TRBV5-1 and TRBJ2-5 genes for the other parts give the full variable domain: KAGVTQTPRYLIKTRGQQVTLSCSPISGHRSVSWYQQTPGQGLQFLFEYFSETQRNKGNFPGRFSGRQFSNSRSEMNVSTLELGDSALYLCASSSAGQGQETQYFGPGTRLLVL.